This T cell receptor (beta chain) stems from a study of CD8 T cells in ankylosing spondylitis. Study results and limitations: Certain motif variants had earlier appeared in reactive arthritis synovial fluid and blood. Disease-associated clones were reportedly significantly overrepresented in matched ankylosing spondylitis synovial fluid.

It was by quantitative 5'-RACE with molecular barcodes that TCR beta libraries were made. Via MiXCR, TCRdb re-called the 5' RACE reads, giving one row per CDR3 protein. This table holds around 300,000 distinct CDR3 sequences, around 10% found once. CDR1 is SGHNT and CDR2 is YYREEE in the germline V gene (reference sequence). This CDR3 region has 19 residues. Of note for this clonotype: What it binds is unknown. Given the absence of the conserved phenylalanine or tryptophan at the CDR3 end, a read error is likely.

The chain links TRBV5-4 to TRBJ2-2; 10 nucleotides agree with TRBD2. Sample: blood, either unsorted or a sorted T cell fraction (not recorded which). The source is a female donor with ankylosing spondylitis or in good health (not recorded which). The CDR3 protein is CASSLGLLAGAAVTGKLFL. DNA for the CDR3: TGTGCCAGCAGCTTGGGTCTGCTAGCGGGAGCGGCGGTAACCGGGAAGCTGTTTTTA.